The T cell receptor (beta chain) under discussion was sequenced for a study of shared clonotypes between healthy human individuals (dated by TCRdb to about 2020). With regard to the full study: Three men and a couple of women, aged 18 to 49 years, made up the cohort. To increase sequencing depth and limit assay-specific biases, different laboratories used diverse techniques to prepare libraries and sequence TCR repertoires. Between about 0.9 and 10 billion PBMCs per donor were obtained by leukapheresis. The study deeply sequenced blood TCR repertoires of 5 or 6 healthy adults to estimate repertoire size and the extent of clonotype sharing between individuals. For each donor, three plates each were used for CD4 naive and CD4 memory, two plates were used for CD8 naive, and one plate was used for CD8 memory. Study-wide findings and limitations: Sampling was restricted to blood, and TCR repertoires in tissue are likely to differ from TCR repertoires in blood. Across a few donors, approximately 4.6% of naive CD4, approximately 4% of naive CD8, 2.3% of memory CD4, and roughly 0.4% of memory CD8 clonotypes were shared. Rarefaction of sorted-subset datasets indicated incomplete sequencing despite the large sequencing depth. Naive subsets generally had larger estimated clonotype richness than memory subsets. Based on pairwise subsampling, the degree of clonotype sharing among donors was expected to be affected by sequencing depth. Higher generation probabilities were observed for clonotypes shared by all four sorted-subset donors than for non-shared clonotypes. Because the study included a small number of donors, the genetic and exposure-history diversity represented was limited.

From the cysteine up to the phenylalanine, the CDR3 has a length of 15 residues. Only CDR3 DNA is held: 45 bases, read in frame from base 1. From a lookup of the germline V gene, CDR1 and CDR2 are MNHNS and SASEGT. V loses 4 bases of germline sequence and J loses 6 bases, and the interval between the two ends is 18 bases. The donors were healthy, HIV-negative adults with no recently reported acute infections or vaccinations. Only Caucasian adults living in Nashville, Tennessee, USA were represented among the donors. CD4+ T cells were enriched by magnetic negative selection; naive cells were then positively selected on CD45RA, and the negative fraction formed the memory subset. Blood was collected by leukapheresis, and PBMCs were isolated by Ficoll-Histopaque density gradient centrifugation and then cryopreserved in liquid nitrogen vapor phase. Purity and quantity of every magnetically sorted T cell population were checked by analytical flow cytometry. Genomic DNA was isolated from every sorted fraction and measured by UV absorbance on a Nanodrop 2000c.

Comments on this clone: The clone's antigen remains unknown. Base qualities are not at hand, and no much larger clone is one base apart.

Using the deep immunoSEQ assay, multiplex PCR amplified TCR CDR3 regions from genomic DNA. For each cell subset, the extracted genomic DNA was distributed evenly across all wells of several immunoSEQ 96-well plates, and each plate served as one replicate. For sorted subsets, approximately 190 ng of genomic DNA, equivalent to roughly 30,000 T cell genomes, went into each replicate PCR. The purified libraries were quantified using a Qubit 3.0 fluorometer, sized with a Bioanalyzer 2100, and then quantified again using the KAPA Library Quantification kit. Every immunoSEQ 96-well plate was sequenced on a separate single-read 150-cycle Illumina NextSeq 550 flow cell. The paper's processing steps were these. Because the immunoSEQ output held only junctional sequences and lacked quality scores, the filtering could not match the filtering applied to full-length reads. To assign V/J genes and CDR3, sequences were annotated using PyIR, a Python wrapper for IgBLAST v1.9, with IMGT germline references. Reads were filtered out if the reads had weak V/J assignments (E-value above 1e-6), no CDR3, stop codons, out-of-frame junctions, or ambiguous translated residues. V3J clonotypes were defined as sequences sharing the same inferred V gene, J gene, and CDR3 amino acid sequence. To compute the percentage overlap between repertoires, the number of shared unique clonotypes was divided by the size of the smaller repertoire. Repertoire richness was assessed with RTK rarefaction, the Chao1 estimator, and Recon v2.1 estimates of unobserved clonotypes. Generation probabilities for all TCRbeta clonotypes obtained by the gDNA method from a handful of donors were computed using OLGA. TCRdb mirrors the immuneACCESS table, restricted to in-frame sequences. Some clones are absent from its copies; in checked studies, under half trace to an unresolved V gene, and the reason for the others is unknown. V and J calls plus clone size are reproduced from that table; the DNA served to infer D and trimming. The sample contains about 190,000 clones, around 63% of them found a single time. The ten largest account for roughly a tenth of the sample.

The sample was memory CD4+ T cells sorted from blood. The intended sense of this specimen's cell subset or site label: CD45RA-negative fraction. The chain was built from TRBV6-1 and TRBJ1-2; perhaps TRBD1 is the D gene, with 5 bases matching. The receptor's source is a young man in good health. The sequenced DNA is TGTGCCAGCAGTGTCGGGACTCTTACGGGCAATGGCTACACCTTC. Translation gives CASSVGTLTGNGYTF.